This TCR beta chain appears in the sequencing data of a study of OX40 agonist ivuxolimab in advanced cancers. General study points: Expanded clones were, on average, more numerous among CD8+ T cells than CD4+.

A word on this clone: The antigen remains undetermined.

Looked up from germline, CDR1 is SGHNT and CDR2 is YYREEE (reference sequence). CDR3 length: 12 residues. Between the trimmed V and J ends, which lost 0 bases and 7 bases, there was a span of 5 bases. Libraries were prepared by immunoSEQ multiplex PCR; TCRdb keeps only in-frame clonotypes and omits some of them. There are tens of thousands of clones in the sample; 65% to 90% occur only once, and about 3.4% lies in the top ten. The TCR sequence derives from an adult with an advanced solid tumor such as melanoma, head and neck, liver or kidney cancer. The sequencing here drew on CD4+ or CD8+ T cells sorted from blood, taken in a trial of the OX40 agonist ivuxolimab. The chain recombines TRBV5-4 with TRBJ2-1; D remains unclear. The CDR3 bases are TGTGCCAGCAGCTTGGAACAGAATGAGCAGTTCTTC. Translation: CASSLEQNEQFF.